Here is one T cell receptor beta chain with its context. The sample originates from a study of shared clonotypes between healthy human individuals. Each sorted subset replicate got 200 ng genomic DNA, tens of thousands of genomes. In the original workflow: There were no quality scores in the junction-only immunoSEQ sequences, so filtering differed. The protocol was immunoSEQ multiplex PCR, while the TCRdb copy is restricted to in-frame clones and leaves out a portion. V and J calls and clone size follow that table, whereas D and trimming were derived from the DNA. The data hold fewer than 850,000 clones, with less than 80% observed a single time. This receptor was identified in a woman in her 30s in good health. The sequencing sample was made of memory CD4+ T cells sorted from blood. Subset specified: CD45RA-negative fraction.

The chain's CDR3 is CASSRGTAEKLFF. CDR3 DNA: TGTGCCAGCAGCCGCGGGACTGCCGAAAAACTGTTTTTT. The V and J genes are TRBV7-8 and TRBJ1-4; D perhaps matches TRBD1 (5 bases). V was shortened by 5 bases and J by 8 bases, with 12 bases between the two germline ends. The CDR3 sequence is 13 residues long. CDR1 and CDR2 (germline): SGHVS, FQNEAQ.